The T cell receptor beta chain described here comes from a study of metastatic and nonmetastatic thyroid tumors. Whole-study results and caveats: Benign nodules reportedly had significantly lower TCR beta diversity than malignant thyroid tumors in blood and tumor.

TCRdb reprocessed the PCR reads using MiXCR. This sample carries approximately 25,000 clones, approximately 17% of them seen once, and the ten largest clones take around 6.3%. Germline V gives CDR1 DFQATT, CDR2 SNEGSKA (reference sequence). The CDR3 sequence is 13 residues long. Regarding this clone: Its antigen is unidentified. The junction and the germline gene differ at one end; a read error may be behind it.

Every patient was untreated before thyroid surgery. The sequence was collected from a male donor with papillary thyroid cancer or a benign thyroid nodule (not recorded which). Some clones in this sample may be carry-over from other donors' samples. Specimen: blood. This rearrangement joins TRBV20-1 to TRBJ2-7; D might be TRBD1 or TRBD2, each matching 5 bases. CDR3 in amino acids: CGAGGPKGYEQYF. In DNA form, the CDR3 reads TGCGGTGCTGGGGGACCTAAGGGGTACGAGCAGTACTTC.